The rows below give T cell receptor beta chains drawn from one sample of a study of cytomegalovirus exposure and HLA in healthy donors. Repertoires were generated with immunoSEQ multiplex PCR, while TCRdb's copy carries only in-frame clones and drops some. The sample has about 150,000 clones; more than 9.5% are singletons. Sequenced input: PBMCs. The receptors were sampled from a man aged 50 or older in good health and CMV-seronegative. Each CDR3 is given with its conserved first and last residue. A D gene is named only where the DNA matches it firmly. Size tells how often a clone was seen (once, few, many) or the class of an expanded clone, and some rows leave it out.

V	J	size	D	CDR3	DNA
TRBV5-1	TRBJ2-5	few	.	CASSSQGGPGETQYF	TGCGCCAGCAGCTCCCAGGGGGGCCCGGGGGAGACCCAGTACTTC
TRBV18	TRBJ2-4	.	TRBD1	CASSQLTGETNIQYF	TGTGCCAGCTCACAATTGACAGGGGAGACGAACATTCAGTACTTC
TRBV18	TRBJ1-5	few	.	CASSPPLTGPLANQPQHF	TGTGCCAGCTCACCACCTCTCACAGGGCCTCTCGCCAATCAGCCCCAGCATTTT
TRBV19	TRBJ1-5	.	.	CASSVRVSNQPQHF	TGTGCCAGTAGTGTCAGGGTAAGCAATCAGCCCCAGCATTTT
TRBV5-1	TRBJ2-5	few	.	CASSLVARREETQYF	TGCGCCAGCAGCTTGGTTGCGCGGCGGGAAGAGACCCAGTACTTC
TRBV6-1	TRBJ2-7	.	TRBD1	CASSAGGQYEQYF	TGTGCCAGCAGTGCAGGGGGCCAGTACGAGCAGTACTTC
TRBV28	TRBJ1-2	few	TRBD1	CASETGPYGYTF	TGTGCCAGCGAGACAGGGCCCTATGGCTACACCTTC
TRBV2	TRBJ2-7	few	.	CASRAHLGPQGNEQYF	TGTGCCAGCAGGGCTCACCTGGGGCCCCAAGGGAACGAGCAGTACTTC
TRBV10-2	TRBJ2-7	.	TRBD1	CASMRSGTGYYEQYF	TGCGCCAGCATGAGGTCCGGGACAGGCTACTACGAGCAGTACTTC
TRBV27	TRBJ2-3	.	TRBD2	CASASGTRGTQYF	TGTGCCAGCGCCTCCGGGACTAGAGGTACGCAGTATTTT
TRBV19	TRBJ1-4	few	TRBD1	CASREYTGVNEKLFF	TGTGCCAGCCGAGAGTACACAGGGGTTAATGAAAAACTGTTTTTT
TRBV5-1	TRBJ1-2	few	TRBD1	CASSVDQGEDGYTF	TGCGCCAGCAGCGTGGACCAGGGGGAAGATGGCTACACCTTC
TRBV6-1	TRBJ1-4	few	.	CASSEAGRGASWLRHEKLFF	TGTGCCAGCAGTGAAGCAGGTCGCGGCGCGAGTTGGCTTAGGCATGAAAAACTGTTTTTT
TRBV18	TRBJ2-5	.	TRBD2	CASSLGLAKETQYF	TGTGCCAGCTCACTGGGACTAGCGAAAGAGACCCAGTACTTC
TRBV9	TRBJ1-6	.	.	CASSVAGGPNSPLHF	TGTGCCAGCAGCGTAGCGGGGGGCCCTAATTCACCCCTCCACTTT
TRBV10-3	TRBJ1-2	few	.	CAISLSTGSYGYTF	TGTGCCATCAGTCTCTCTACAGGCAGTTATGGCTACACCTTC
TRBV5-1	TRBJ2-7	few	TRBD2	CASSPGTSGNHEQYF	TGCGCCAGCAGCCCGGGGACTAGCGGGAACCACGAGCAGTACTTC
TRBV10-3	TRBJ1-2	few	TRBD1	CAISPGQGNGYTF	TGTGCCATCAGTCCGGGACAGGGGAACGGCTACACCTTC
TRBV29-1	TRBJ1-6	few	.	CSVGEGSGSPLHF	TGCAGCGTTGGAGAGGGTTCGGGTTCACCCCTCCACTTT
TRBV18	TRBJ1-1	few	.	CASSPGGGSTEAFF	TGTGCCAGCTCACCAGGAGGAGGGAGCACTGAAGCTTTCTTT
TRBV28	TRBJ2-7	.	TRBD2	CASSPAGLGQYF	TGTGCCAGCAGCCCAGCGGGATTAGGGCAGTACTTC
TRBV6-1	TRBJ2-3	few	TRBD2	CASSVFLSGGRTDTQYF	TGTGCCAGCAGTGTCTTTCTTAGCGGGGGGAGGACAGATACGCAGTATTTT
TRBV6-1	TRBJ1-1	few	.	CASSAEGQRNTEAFF	TGTGCCAGCAGTGCGGAGGGGCAGAGGAACACTGAAGCTTTCTTT
TRBV4-1	TRBJ1-4	.	TRBD1	CASSPGQGVEKLFF	TGCGCCAGCAGCCCGGGACAGGGGGTTGAAAAACTGTTTTTT
TRBV10-3	TRBJ1-5	few	.	CATGGDRGSNQPQHF	TGTGCCACTGGGGGCGACAGAGGCAGCAATCAGCCCCAGCATTTT
TRBV28	TRBJ2-7	few	.	CASSLSGLLNYEQYF	TGTGCCAGCAGTTTGTCGGGACTTCTCAATTACGAGCAGTACTTC
TRBV19	TRBJ2-5	.	TRBD2	CASSIAGGGETQYF	TGTGCCAGTAGTATCGCGGGGGGAGGGGAGACCCAGTACTTC
TRBV29-1	TRBJ2-1	.	TRBD1	CSAEGQGANEQFF	TGCAGCGCAGAGGGACAGGGGGCGAATGAGCAGTTCTTC
TRBV6-6	TRBJ2-7	.	.	CASSYPGQRSYEQYF	TGTGCCAGCAGTTACCCCGGACAGCGATCCTACGAGCAGTACTTC
TRBV2	TRBJ2-5	.	.	CASSGQETTMYF	TGTGCCAGCAGTGGGCAGGAGACTACAATGTACTTC
TRBV15	TRBJ2-5	few	.	CATSRDGGPQETQYF	TGTGCCACCAGCAGAGATGGCGGGCCTCAAGAGACCCAGTACTTC
TRBV7-6	TRBJ1-1	many	.	CASSLGRANTEAFF	TGTGCCAGCAGCTTAGGGCGGGCGAACACTGAAGCTTTCTTT
TRBV25-1	TRBJ1-1	few	.	CASSAYFTEAFF	TGTGCCAGCAGTGCATACTTTACTGAAGCTTTCTTT
TRBV10-3	TRBJ2-1	.	TRBD2	CAISERGLAGVQSYNEQFF	TGTGCCATCAGTGAGAGAGGACTAGCGGGAGTTCAATCCTACAATGAGCAGTTCTTC
TRBV6-5	TRBJ1-4	few	.	CASSYRQGPEKLFF	TGTGCCAGCAGTTACAGGCAGGGCCCTGAAAAACTGTTTTTT
TRBV5-1	TRBJ2-6	few	.	CASSLVSSGANVLTF	TGCGCCAGCAGCTTGGTTAGCTCTGGGGCCAACGTCCTGACTTTC
TRBV10-3	TRBJ1-4	.	TRBD1	CAISESQGGEKLFF	TGTGCCATCAGTGAGTCGCAGGGGGGTGAAAAACTGTTTTTT
TRBV23-1	TRBJ1-5	.	TRBD1	CASSRPAGTGPRWAQHF	TGCGCCAGCAGTCGCCCTGCCGGGACAGGCCCCCGGTGGGCCCAGCATTTT
TRBV6-1	TRBJ2-3	few	.	CASSSRGGYF	TGTGCCAGCAGTTCCCGAGGTGGATATTTT
TRBV2	TRBJ2-2	.	.	CASSGRLANTGELFF	TGTGCCAGCAGTGGCAGGCTCGCGAACACCGGGGAGCTGTTTTTT
TRBV25-1	TRBJ2-5	few	.	CASSEYRGAVTETQYF	TGTGCCAGCAGTGAATACAGGGGAGCGGTGACAGAGACCCAGTACTTC
TRBV7-3	TRBJ1-2	few	TRBD1	CASSPGTGVGYTF	TGTGCCAGCAGCCCAGGGACAGGGGTTGGCTACACCTTC
TRBV6-6	TRBJ2-7	.	TRBD1	CASSERGTGPYEQYF	TGTGCCAGCAGTGAGAGGGGGACAGGCCCGTACGAGCAGTACTTC
TRBV19	TRBJ2-5	many	TRBD1	CASSHVPGQGQETQYF	TGTGCCAGTAGTCATGTCCCGGGACAGGGACAAGAGACCCAGTACTTC
TRBV20-1	TRBJ2-1	few	.	CSANRDSQFF	TGCAGTGCTAACCGGGACTCGCAATTCTTC
TRBV7-3	TRBJ1-3	many	TRBD1	CASSPQGAGVTGNTIYF	TGTGCCAGCAGCCCCCAGGGGGCCGGGGTTACTGGAAACACCATATATTTT
TRBV20-1	TRBJ2-3	.	.	CSRLVTDTQYF	TGCAGCCGACTAGTTACAGATACGCAGTATTTT
TRBV5-1	TRBJ2-5	many	TRBD1	CASSLQGAIEETQYF	TGCGCCAGCAGCTTGCAGGGGGCTATAGAGGAGACCCAGTACTTC